These 25 T cell receptor beta chains originate from one sample sequenced in a study of blood T cells in healthy people across ages. Combining a sample-barcoded 5' primer with a J-beta primer mix, a second PCR ran for about 6 to 11 cycles. TCRdb reprocessed the 5' RACE reads with MiXCR, giving one entry per CDR3 protein. Counted here are 1.5 million to 2 million distinct CDR3 sequences, 28% occurring once; the ten biggest clones make up roughly 8%. Source material: blood. The receptors were gathered from a woman between 25 and 40 years old in good health.

As for this clonotype: Since a much larger clone is just one base distant, this may be a read error. This chain joins TRBV5-1 and TRBJ2-5, with D possibly being TRBD2 (6 bases). With 1 base removed from V and 11 bases from J, the gap between germline ends came to 21 bases. The CDR3 sequence is 15 residues long. CDR1 and CDR2 from the germline V gene are SGHRS and YFSETQ. The CDR3 spells CASSLTSSTYNEQYF. The CDR3 nucleotides are TGCGCCAGCAGCTTGACTAGCAGCACCTACAATGAGCAGTACTTC. Supplemented by reference TRBV5-1 and TRBJ2-5, the full variable domain reads KAGVTQTPRYLIKTRGQQVTLSCSPISGHRSVSWYQQTPGQGLQFLFEYFSETQRNKGNFPGRFSGRQFSNSRSEMNVSTLELGDSALYLCASSLTSSTYNEQYFGPGTRLLVL.

This clonotype occurred a few times. This chain connects TRBV12-3 or TRBV12-4 to TRBJ2-3, with D possibly TRBD2 on 6 matching bases. V was pared by 8 bases and J by 8 bases, with 20 bases between. The CDR3 is made up of 14 amino acids. This CDR3 is CASLPMRGGGTQYF. In DNA form, the CDR3 reads TGTGCCAGCTTACCTATGAGGGGAGGCGGTACGCAGTATTTT.

This clonotype has only one observation. The junction departs from germline at one end; a sequencing error may be responsible. The chain has TRBV7-9 and TRBJ2-7; the D gene could be TRBD1 or TRBD2 (7 bases each). CDR3 length: 13 amino acids. Looked up from germline, CDR1 is SEHNR and CDR2 is FQNEAQ (reference sequence). The chain's CDR3 is CASSLGGGYERYF. In DNA form, the CDR3 reads TGTGCCAGCAGCTTGGGAGGGGGCTACGAGCGGTACTTC. Filled out from reference TRBV7-9 and TRBJ2-7, the complete variable domain reads DTGVSQNPRHKITKRGQNVTFRCDPISEHNRLYWYRQTLGQGPEFLTYFQNEAQLEKSRLLSDRFSAERPKGSFSTLEIQRTEQGDSAMYLCASSLGGGYERYFGPGTRLTVT.

J is TRBJ2-4 and V is TRBV6-5; 9 bases are shared with TRBD1. Germline V gives CDR1 MNHEY, CDR2 SVGAGI. The V segment lost 6 bases and the J segment 9 bases; nucleotides outside the gene matches: 3. The CDR3 spans 12 residues. The CDR3 coding sequence is TGTGCCAGCAGCGACAGGGGGGGCATTCAGTACTTC. It yields the protein CASSDRGGIQYF.

The chain joins TRBV2 to TRBJ1-3; D is unclear. The V end lost 8 bases, the J end lost 0 bases, and 11 bases lay between the germline ends. The CDR3 sequence is 14 residues long. Germline assignment: CDR1 SNHLY and CDR2 FYNNEI. The CDR3 loop is CASVPGRSGNTIYF. CDR3 nucleotide sequence: TGTGCCAGCGTGCCGGGTCGCTCTGGAAACACCATATATTTT.

This clonotype was seen repeatedly, ten times or more. The gene calls are TRBV28 and TRBJ2-7; D uncertain. The CDR3 totals 16 residues. Trimming shortened V by 4 bases and J by 5 bases, and 21 bases separated the two germline ends. In germline, CDR1 is MDHEN, CDR2 SYDVKM. CDR3 in DNA: TGTGCCAGCAGTTCCCGTCGAACCATAGAACCCCACGAGCAGTACTTC. It specifies CASSSRRTIEPHEQYF.

This clonotype showed up just a few times. This chain uses TRBV3-1 with TRBJ2-7, with D perhaps being TRBD1 or TRBD2 (5 bases each). Germline V lookup: CDR1 LGHDT, CDR2 YNNKEL (reference sequence). CDR3 size: 14 residues. V lost 1 base and J lost 9, with 16 bases in between. The CDR3 region is CASSQAGVAQGQYF. The DNA of the CDR3 is TGTGCCAGCAGCCAAGCCGGGGTAGCGCAGGGGCAGTACTTC.

The rearrangement joins TRBV7-9 to TRBJ1-4, with 10 bases lining up with TRBD1. Trimming at V came to 5 bases and at J to 8 bases, leaving 20 bases not matched to a gene. Germline-derived CDR1 and CDR2 are SEHNR and FQNEAQ (reference sequence). This CDR3 has 19 amino acids. CDR3 sequence (DNA): TGTGCCAGCAGCGCGACATCCCCGGGACAGGGGAACAGAGAAGAAAAACTGTTTTTT. Translated, it gives CASSATSPGQGNREEKLFF.

In the case of this clonotype: A much larger clone differs from this one at a single base, so this may be a read error. V and J are TRBV6-6 and TRBJ2-7; D unclear. Germline V gene data show CDR1 as MNHNY and CDR2 as SVGAGI (reference sequence). CDR3 length equals 14 residues. The CDR3 DNA is TGTGCCGGCAGTTACTCTGAACGCGGCTACGAGCAGTACTTC. The encoded protein is CAGSYSERGYEQYF.

This clonotype was seen a handful of times. This chain links TRBV9 with TRBJ2-7; D is undetermined. The DNA end lines up better with TRBJ2-5; the J call may be wrong. The CDR3 contains 12 residues. Germline assignment: CDR1 SGDLS and CDR2 YYNGEE. CDR3 loop: CASSGPEETQYF. CDR3 coding DNA: TGTGCCAGCAGCGGACCGGAAGAGACCCAGTACTTC.

The chain employs TRBV6-4 and TRBJ2-2; no clear D gene. Germline CDR1 and CDR2: MRHNA and SNTAGT. Between the trimmed V and J ends, which lost 4 bases and 3 bases, there was a span of 6 bases. CDR3 length: 13 residues. The CDR3 nucleotides read TGTGCCAGCAGTGGTACAGACACCGGGGAGCTGTTTTTT. Its translation: CASSGTDTGELFF.

In this sample, this clonotype turned up many times. The J gene is TRBJ2-1, the V gene TRBV7-6, with TRBD2 matching over 8 bases. Germline CDR1 and CDR2: SGHVS and FNYEAQ. V shed 5 bases and J 11 bases; nucleotides not matched to a gene: 5. The CDR3 extends over 12 amino acids. The CDR3 region is CASSPTSGQQFF. The CDR3 DNA reads TGTGCCAGCAGCCCCACTAGCGGCCAGCAGTTCTTC.

The chain uses TRBV20-1 and TRBJ2-1, with 11 bases matching TRBD2. Germline trimming cut 6 bases from V and 1 base from J; bases unmatched to any gene: 8. The V gene's germline CDR1 is DFQATT and CDR2 SNEGSKA (reference sequence). This CDR3 comprises 16 residues. CDR3 coding DNA: TGCAGTGCACCGAATCTAGCGGGAGGATCCTACAATGAGCAGTTCTTC. It translates to CSAPNLAGGSYNEQFF.

This clonotype appeared many times. The chain employs TRBV12-3 or TRBV12-4 and TRBJ2-7; TRBD1 aligns across 7 bases. This CDR3 comprises 13 residues. The V and J ends lost 3 bases and 6 bases, in that order; junction bases with no gene match: 5. As DNA, the CDR3 is TGTGCCAGCAGTTTTCGGCAGGGGGTCGAGCAGTACTTC. It encodes CASSFRQGVEQYF.

The rearrangement links TRBV5-1 to TRBJ1-6; 9 bases align to TRBD1. After removal of 3 bases from V and 2 bases from J, the junction contained 9 bases not matched to a gene. This CDR3 has 18 residues. Germline V lookup: CDR1 SGHRS, CDR2 YFSETQ. The CDR3 DNA sequence: TGCGCCAGCAGCTCCTACGGACAGGGGACGACCTATAATTCACCCCTCCACTTT. Translated: CASSSYGQGTTYNSPLHF.

This clonotype was found a few times. The V gene is TRBV12-3 or TRBV12-4, the J gene TRBJ1-1, with a weak D call TRBD1 (5 bases). Deletions cut 7 bases from V and 11 bases from J, with 11 bases between. The CDR3 loop spans 10 amino acids. The CDR3 sequence: CASIRGVAFF. In DNA, the CDR3 is TGTGCCAGCATAAGAGGGGTGGCTTTCTTT.

The gene calls are TRBV4-1 and TRBJ1-6; D is uncertain. From germline, CDR1 is MGHRA and CDR2 YSYEKL. The V and J ends lost 5 bases and 0 bases respectively, with 11 bases between them. This CDR3 is built from 16 residues. CDR3 sequence (DNA): TGCGCCAGCAGCTTTGACGGGAGCTCCTATAATTCACCCCTCCACTTT. It yields the protein CASSFDGSSYNSPLHF.

In this sample, this clonotype turned up once. The chain has TRBV15 and TRBJ2-2; perhaps TRBD1 as D (5 bases). Trimming removed 3 bases from V and 1 base from J, with 9 bases in between. The CDR3 is 15 amino acids. Germline CDR1 LNHNV, CDR2 YYDKDF (reference sequence). The CDR3 nucleotides read TGTGCCACCAGCAGGGCAGGGTTGAACACCGGGGAGCTGTTTTTT. It yields the protein CATSRAGLNTGELFF. Complete variable domain (other parts from reference TRBV15 and TRBJ2-2): DAMVIQNPRYQVTQFGKPVTLSCSQTLNHNVMYWYQQKSSQAPKLLFHYYDKDFNNEADTPDNFQSRRPNTSFCFLDIRSPGLGDTAMYLCATSRAGLNTGELFFGEGSRLTVL.

V and J are TRBV2 and TRBJ2-7; 10 bases line up with TRBD2. V lost 4 bases, J lost 3 bases, and 6 bases stayed unmatched. The CDR3 length is 15 residues. Germline CDR1 reads SNHLY; CDR2 reads FYNNEI. For the CDR3, the DNA is TGTGCCAGCAGTGGTAGCGGGAGGCGGCTCTACGAGCAGTACTTC. Translation gives CASSGSGRRLYEQYF.

This clonotype was seen repeatedly, ten times or more. V gene TRBV29-1 combines with J gene TRBJ2-7, with 7 nucleotides matching TRBD1. This CDR3 comprises 11 residues. V shed 2 bases and J 5 bases; nucleotides not matched to a gene: 0. Per the germline V gene, CDR1 is SQVTM and CDR2 is ANQGSEA. The chain's CDR3 is CSVEQGDEQYF. CDR3 DNA: TGCAGCGTTGAACAGGGGGACGAGCAGTACTTC.

This clonotype was observed many times. The chain combines TRBV10-2 with TRBJ2-1, with TRBD2 matching over 8 bases. This CDR3 comprises 14 residues. Germline-derived CDR1 and CDR2 are WSHSY and SAAADI. The V and J ends lost 5 bases and 5 bases, in that order; junction bases with no gene match: 5. In DNA, the CDR3 is TGCGCCAGCAGTACTAGCGGAAGAAACAATGAGCAGTTCTTC. Protein product: CASSTSGRNNEQFF.

The sample holds a few counts of this clonotype. It may be a read error: a sequence one base away is much more abundant. The rearrangement joins TRBV6-5 to TRBJ2-5; D possibly corresponds to TRBD1 (5 bases). Germline V gene data show CDR1 as MNHEY and CDR2 as SVGAGI. This CDR3 has 17 amino acids. This CDR3 is CASSYSRTRAFQETRYF. CDR3 nucleotide sequence: TGTGCCAGCAGTTACTCCCGGACAAGGGCCTTCCAAGAGACCCGGTACTTC.

This clonotype was detected ten times or more. The rearrangement links TRBV7-7 to TRBJ2-1; possibly TRBD2 for D (5 bases). Germline V CDR1 and CDR2: SSHAT, FNYEAQ (reference sequence). Trimming left V 5 bases short and J 5 bases short, with 16 bases between. This CDR3 is 15 amino acids long. CDR3 loop: CASSPSGGRHNEQFF. For the CDR3, the DNA is TGTGCCAGCAGCCCGTCGGGCGGGCGTCACAATGAGCAGTTCTTC.

This clonotype was observed a few times. V usage is TRBV7-6 and J usage is TRBJ1-6, with TRBD1 matching over 7 bases. Germline V gene lookup returns CDR1 SGHVS and CDR2 FNYEAQ. V shed 5 bases, J shed 9 bases, and the junction held 10 bases outside the gene matches. The CDR3 is 15 amino acids. CDR3: CASSPFDRVSSPLHF. Here the CDR3 DNA reads TGTGCCAGCAGCCCTTTCGACAGGGTGTCTTCACCCCTCCACTTT.

The chain has TRBV5-1 and TRBJ1-1; D not resolved. Germline CDR1 and CDR2: SGHRS and YFSETQ. V was clipped by 6 bases and J by 3 bases, with 15 bases between them. This CDR3 is 14 amino acids long. CDR3 nucleotide sequence: TGCGCCAGCAAATTGGCGGGGTTTGACACTGAAGCTTTCTTT. As protein: CASKLAGFDTEAFF.